This T cell receptor (beta chain) was sequenced during a study of T cells expressing NK-cell markers. Study in general: Sorted CD3+CD56-NKG2C+, CD3+CD56+NKG2C+ and CD3+CD56+NKG2C- T cells supplied the TCR beta repertoires. Sequenced donors, eight in total, included seven who were HCMV-seropositive and one who was seronegative.

The germline gives CDR1 LNHDA, CDR2 SQIVND (reference sequence). CDR3 length: 13 amino acids. From its re-call of the 5' RACE reads, TCRdb lists each CDR3 protein once, without DNA. The table for this sample gives some 440,000 distinct CDR3 sequences. The TCR originated in a woman aged 50 to 60 in good health. J is TRBJ2-3 and V is TRBV19. The source material was blood T cells: a sorted CD56 or NKG2C T cell subset, CD4+ or CD8+ T cells, or bulk PBMC T cells (not recorded which). CDR3 sequence reads: CASSPPDSYTQYF.